The rows below give T cell receptor beta chains drawn from one sample of a study of metastatic and nonmetastatic thyroid tumors. TCRdb recomputed clones from the PCR reads via MiXCR. The table includes tens of thousands of clones, around a quarter detected once. Sequences were obtained from blood. The receptors were sampled from a male donor with papillary thyroid cancer or a benign thyroid nodule (not recorded which). Some clones in this sample may be carry-over from other donors' samples. The CDR3 runs from the conserved cysteine through the conserved F or W. D genes are given only for firm matches. Clone size, where shown, is once, few, many, or a class for clones that have expanded.

v_gene,abundance,j_gene,d_gene,CDR3nt,CDR3aa
TRBV27,-,TRBJ1-5,-,TGTGCCAGCAGTTTAAGAGGGGTCGGATATACGCAGCATTTT,CASSLRGVGYTQHF
TRBV12-3/TRBV12-4,-,TRBJ2-3,TRBD2,TGTGCCATCAGTTTTCTGCTAGCGGGGAGCGGTGGTACGCAGTATTTT,CAISFLLAGSGGTQYF
TRBV7-9,-,TRBJ2-5,TRBD2,TGTGCCAGCAGCTTAGGACTAGCGGGAGTTGAGACCCAGTACTTC,CASSLGLAGVETQYF
TRBV5-5,many,TRBJ2-2,-,TGTGCCAGCAGCCAGAGTTCCTCGTGGGCCGGGGAGCTGTTTTTT,CASSQSSSWAGELFF
TRBV9,many,TRBJ2-2,-,TGTGCCAGCAGCGGCTCCGGGGAGCTGTTTTTT,CASSGSGELFF
TRBV12-3/TRBV12-4,few,TRBJ2-7,-,TGTGCCAGCAGTTATAGTCGCACCTTCGAGCAGTACTTC,CASSYSRTFEQYF
TRBV6-1,-,TRBJ2-7,TRBD1,TGTGCCAGCAGTGAACCGGGACAGGGGGGCGAGCAGTACTTC,CASSEPGQGGEQYF
TRBV7-2,many,TRBJ2-5,TRBD2,TGTGCCAGCAGCTTAGGGACTAGCGGGAGGGTTTGGGAGACCCAGTACTTC,CASSLGTSGRVWETQYF
TRBV6-1,many,TRBJ1-5,-,TGTGCCAGCAGCCAGGGGAGCAATCAGCCCCAGCATTTT,CASSQGSNQPQHF
TRBV6-4,many,TRBJ2-2,-,TGTGCCAGCAGTGACACTAGCACCGGGGAGCTGTTTTTT,CASSDTSTGELFF